A selection of T cell receptor beta chains follows, all from one sample in a study of blood T cells in healthy people across ages. MiXCR, run by TCRdb on the 5' RACE reads, gives a single entry per CDR3 protein. The data show roughly 800,000 distinct CDR3 sequences, around 25% seen once. These data were also reused for a study on T cells of mothers and their children.

The sequenced sample consisted of blood. These receptor sequences come from a boy younger than 18 in good health. Each CDR3 is given with its conserved first and last residue. The D gene is left open where the match is weak. Expanded clones are given a class, and other clones once, few, many or no size at all.

cdr3_nt cdr3_aa j_call d_call clone_size v_call
TGTGCCAGCTCCAGCTTACGGGACTCCCTCTACGAGCAGTACTTC CASSSLRDSLYEQYF TRBJ2-7 - - TRBV7-9
TGCAGTGTCCGGGGGGAAAGCCAAGAGACCCAGTACTTC CSVRGESQETQYF TRBJ2-5 TRBD2 - TRBV20-1
TGCGCCAGCAGCTTGGGGGAGGGGGCTTCCTACAATGAGCAGTTCTTC CASSLGEGASYNEQFF TRBJ2-1 - many TRBV5-1
TGTGCCACCAGCAGAGATAGTGTGGGCACCATAGGGGAAAAACTGTCTTTT CATSRDSVGTIGEKLSF TRBJ1-4 - - TRBV15
TGTGCCAGCAGCTCGGGACTAGTCAAGATCTTC CASSSGLVKIF TRBJ2-1 TRBD2 - TRBV7-3
TGTGCCACGACTTCGGGGCTTGGGGCCAACGTCCTGACTTTC CATTSGLGANVLTF TRBJ2-6 - - TRBV15
TGCAGCGCTCTGACAGGGGTCGATGAAAAACTGTTTTTT CSALTGVDEKLFF TRBJ1-4 TRBD1 few TRBV29-1
TGTGCCAGCGGAGGGGCGTTGGGCATCGGGGAGCTGTTTTTT CASGGALGIGELFF TRBJ2-2 - - TRBV28
TGTGCCAGTAGTATTGTCCACCAAAGGGGCTACGAGCAGTACTTC CASSIVHQRGYEQYF TRBJ2-7 - - TRBV19
TGCGCCAGCAGCACAGGCCCTGAAAAACTGTTTTTT CASSTGPEKLFF TRBJ1-4 - - TRBV4-1
TGTGCCAGCAGTCCCACAGTAGACAATGAGCAGTTCTTC CASSPTVDNEQFF TRBJ2-1 - - TRBV27
TGTGCCAGCAGCTCCCGCCTAAAAGAGACCCAGTACTTC CASSSRLKETQYF TRBJ2-5 - - TRBV7-2
TGTGCCAGCAGCAAAAGTCCCACCTTGCCCTTAGTCCGGATGGGGACCAAAAACATTCAGTACTTC CASSKSPTLPLVRMGTKNIQYF TRBJ2-4 - - TRBV21-1
TGCAGTGCTTATAGCGGGGCGAGCACAGATACGCAGTATTTT CSAYSGASTDTQYF TRBJ2-3 TRBD2 - TRBV20-1
TGTGCCAGCAGTTTATGGACGGAGCCGGTGGAGACCCAGTACTTC CASSLWTEPVETQYF TRBJ2-5 - - TRBV28
TGCAGCGTGTCAGGAGGAGAAGAGACCCAGTACTTC CSVSGGEETQYF TRBJ2-5 - few TRBV29-1
TGTGCCAGCAGTTACTACGGGGGGGATGAGCAGTTCTTC CASSYYGGDEQFF TRBJ2-1 TRBD2 - TRBV6-5
TGTGCCAGCAGCTCTGGCGGGAGTTACAATGAGCAGTTCTTC CASSSGGSYNEQFF TRBJ2-1 TRBD2 many TRBV7-9
TGTGCCAGCAGTGAGACGTACTACACCGGGGAGCTGTTTTTT CASSETYYTGELFF TRBJ2-2 - once TRBV6-1
TGCAGCGTTTGGACAGCCGCTAACTATGGCTACACCTTC CSVWTAANYGYTF TRBJ1-2 - - TRBV29-1
TGCAGCGTAGACAGAGGCGATGAGCAGTTCTTC CSVDRGDEQFF TRBJ2-1 - - TRBV29-1
TGCAGCGTTTTAGGACTCGGGGGCTACGAGCAGTACTTC CSVLGLGGYEQYF TRBJ2-7 - - TRBV29-1
TGTGCCAGCAGTGAGTCTAGCGGGAGCCTACAGCAGTACTTC CASSESSGSLQQYF TRBJ2-5 TRBD2 - TRBV12-3/TRBV12-4
TGTGCCAGCAGTTACCGGGACCCCGTCTACAATGAGCAGTTCTTC CASSYRDPVYNEQFF TRBJ2-1 - few TRBV12-3/TRBV12-4
TGCGCCAGCAGCCAAGACGCTAGCGGGCAGGTTCTAGGGGAGCTGTTTTTT CASSQDASGQVLGELFF TRBJ2-2 TRBD2 - TRBV4-3
TGCAGTGCTAGATCGCGGGACGACCATGAAAAACTGTTTTTT CSARSRDDHEKLFF TRBJ1-4 - - TRBV20-1
TGTGCCAGCAGCTCGGACAGGAGCGGGGAAAAACTGTTTTTT CASSSDRSGEKLFF TRBJ1-4 TRBD1 few TRBV2
TGTGCCAGCAGCTTAGAAGGGGTGTTTGGAGAGACCCAGTACTTC CASSLEGVFGETQYF TRBJ2-5 - - TRBV7-9
TGCGCCAGCAGCCAAGATAAGGGGACCTACAATGAGCAGTTCTTC CASSQDKGTYNEQFF TRBJ2-1 - - TRBV4-3
TGTGCCAGCAGCCAAGATCAAGGAGGAGGGAGGAAAAGTGAAAAACTGTTTTTT CASSQDQGGGRKSEKLFF TRBJ1-4 - few TRBV3-1
TGTGCCAGCACCGATCCGGGACAACTTAGCAATCAGCCCCAGCATTTT CASTDPGQLSNQPQHF TRBJ1-5 - few TRBV6-2/TRBV6-3
TGTGCCAGCTCACCACGTCGCGGAAACACTGAAGCTTTCTTT CASSPRRGNTEAFF TRBJ1-1 - - TRBV18
TGTGCCAGCAGGGGACTAGCGGGAGTTTATGAGCAGTTCTTC CASRGLAGVYEQFF TRBJ2-1 TRBD2 few TRBV28
TGTGCCAGCAGTGACCGGAGAATCGACAGGGGAAACTTACAACGGCAGCCCCAGCATTTT CASSDRRIDRGNLQRQPQHF TRBJ1-5 TRBD1 few TRBV25-1
TGTGCCACCAGTGCCAGGGACACCCACACCGGGGAGCTGTTTTTT CATSARDTHTGELFF TRBJ2-2 - few TRBV24-1
TGCAGTGCTCACCGCCTCAAGGGCTATGGCTACACCTTC CSAHRLKGYGYTF TRBJ1-2 - - TRBV20-1
TGCAGTGCTAGAGATATTCTTGCGGCAGTTAACACTGAAGCTTTCTTT CSARDILAAVNTEAFF TRBJ1-1 - once TRBV20-1
TGTGCCACCAGTGATCAGTATGGCTACACCTTC CATSDQYGYTF TRBJ1-2 - - TRBV24-1
TGTGCCAGCTCACCGAAAGGACTAGCGGGGACAGATACGCAGTATTTT CASSPKGLAGTDTQYF TRBJ2-3 TRBD2 few TRBV18
TGCAGCGTTGAAAGAGGGGAGGGCTACACCTTC CSVERGEGYTF TRBJ1-2 - many TRBV29-1
TGTGCCAGCCGGCGGGACAGGGACTATGGCTACACCTTC CASRRDRDYGYTF TRBJ1-2 TRBD1 - TRBV6-5
TGTGCCAGCAGCTTAGGGGGGCGATCGAACACTGAAGCTTTCTTT CASSLGGRSNTEAFF TRBJ1-1 - - TRBV7-3
TGTGCCAGCAGCTCAAGGTTGATGAGGGAGGTGGAGACCCAGTACTTC CASSSRLMREVETQYF TRBJ2-5 - few TRBV7-2
TGTGCCACCACGGGACTACAAGAGACCCAGTACTTC CATTGLQETQYF TRBJ2-5 TRBD2 - TRBV28
TGTGCCAGCAGCTTGGGTCGGGGCTACGAGCAGCACTTC CASSLGRGYEQHF TRBJ2-7 - - TRBV5-5
TGCAGCGACACTTCGACCACCTACAATGAGCAGTTCTTC CSDTSTTYNEQFF TRBJ2-1 - - TRBV29-1
TGTGCCAGCAGCCCACCGGATAGCCCAGATACGCAGTATTTT CASSPPDSPDTQYF TRBJ2-3 - few TRBV3-1
TGTGCCAGCAGTGGGCGGGGGAACCAAGAGACCCAGTACTTC CASSGRGNQETQYF TRBJ2-5 TRBD2 - TRBV6-1
TGCGCCAGCAGCTTCGGGACGCTTGCAACTAATGAAAAACTGTTTTTT CASSFGTLATNEKLFF TRBJ1-4 - - TRBV5-1
TGTGCCAGCAGCCAAGAATTACGGGTACGGGGCCCTGGTGAAAAACTGTTTTTT CASSQELRVRGPGEKLFF TRBJ1-4 - - TRBV3-1
TGTGCCAGTAGTAAGGCCCGGTTCGGACTAGCGGGGGCAGATACGCAGTATTTT CASSKARFGLAGADTQYF TRBJ2-3 TRBD2 many TRBV19
TGTGCCAGCAGCCAAGATCTGGCTAGCGGAACCTACGAGCAGTACTTC CASSQDLASGTYEQYF TRBJ2-7 TRBD2 - TRBV3-1
TGTGCCAGCAGCCCACAGGAGGAGACAGGGTCGGTAAAGGACACCGGGGAGCTGTTTTTT CASSPQEETGSVKDTGELFF TRBJ2-2 TRBD1 - TRBV3-1
TGCGCCAGCAGCCAATTACAGAACTATGGCTACACCTTC CASSQLQNYGYTF TRBJ1-2 - many TRBV4-1
TGCAGTGCTAGGGGGACCCAGCTCACAGATACGCAGTATTTT CSARGTQLTDTQYF TRBJ2-3 - few TRBV20-1
TGCAGCGTTGAAGATCCCCCTTACAATGAGCAGTTCTTC CSVEDPPYNEQFF TRBJ2-1 - - TRBV29-1
TGTGCCAGCTCACCACCGGACGGTTATGGCTACACCTTC CASSPPDGYGYTF TRBJ1-2 - few TRBV18
TGTGCCAGCAGCTTGAGCAGCCAGCCCTACAATGAGCAGTTCTTC CASSLSSQPYNEQFF TRBJ2-1 - few TRBV5-6
TGCGCCAGCAGCTTGGGATTAGCGGGAGGGGAGTGGAACTTC CASSLGLAGGEWNF TRBJ2-4 TRBD2 - TRBV5-1
TGTGCCAGCTCACCATCAGGGGACAATCAGCCCCAGCATTTT CASSPSGDNQPQHF TRBJ1-5 - few TRBV18